Each of the 22 T cell receptor beta chains below was sequenced from the same sample in a study of spatial heterogeneity in lung cancer. TCRdb reprocessed the 5' RACE reads with MiXCR, giving one entry per CDR3 protein. The profile shows 40,000 to 45,000 distinct CDR3 sequences, about 22% of them singletons. Time point given: blood at routine non-recurrence follow-up after resection. The sequencing here drew on PBMCs, taken at follow-up. The receptors originated from a female donor with early-stage non-small cell lung cancer.

V is TRBV5-1 and J is TRBJ2-7; no definite D call. The CDR3 runs to 14 residues. The V end was cut by 0 bases, the J end by 0 bases, with 7 bases between. The germline gives CDR1 SGHRS, CDR2 YFSETQ. CDR3 sequence reads: CASSLDGNSYEQYF. The CDR3 DNA follows: TGCGCCAGCAGCTTGGACGGCAACTCCTACGAGCAGTACTTC.

CDR3 in amino acids: CSAMDPRGFHNEQFF. The CDR3 nucleotides read TGCAGTGCTATGGACCCGAGGGGGTTCCACAATGAGCAGTTCTTC. This rearrangement joins TRBV20-1 to TRBJ2-1; D perhaps matches TRBD1 (6 bases). The CDR3 is made up of 15 amino acids. V gave up 4 bases and J gave up 5 bases, with 18 bases separating them. CDR1 and CDR2 (germline): DFQATT, SNEGSKA (reference sequence).

This clonotype was counted at least ten times. This chain joins TRBV5-1 and TRBJ1-1; D is ambiguous. Trimming left V 0 bases short and J 4 bases short, with 13 bases between. This CDR3 comprises 15 residues. Germline lookup yields CDR1 SGHRS and CDR2 YFSETQ. CDR3: CASSLDDVVGTEAFF. CDR3 DNA: TGCGCCAGCAGCTTGGATGACGTGGTCGGCACTGAAGCTTTCTTT.

The table lists this clonotype with a few counts. The chain joins TRBV20-1 to TRBJ1-3; D is perhaps TRBD1 (5 bases). Trimming stripped 1 base from V and 2 bases from J, with 12 bases between. This CDR3 spans 15 amino acids. Germline CDR1 is DFQATT and CDR2 is SNEGSKA (reference sequence). Written as DNA, the CDR3 is TGCAGTGCTAGAGTGGGGGGTGGTCCTGGAAACACCATATATTTT. This codes for CSARVGGGPGNTIYF.

This clonotype came up a few times. The J gene is TRBJ2-5, the V gene TRBV20-1; perhaps TRBD1 as D (5 bases). The CDR3 covers 14 residues. Germline V lookup: CDR1 DFQATT, CDR2 SNEGSKA (reference sequence). Trimming took 0 bases from V and 5 from J, leaving 13 bases between them. CDR3 protein: CSARDSRVGETQYF. The CDR3 nucleotides read TGCAGTGCTAGAGATTCCAGGGTTGGGGAGACCCAGTACTTC.

The chain has TRBV11-2 and TRBJ2-1, with 7 bases identical to TRBD1. V shed 5 bases, J shed 10 bases, and the junction held 17 bases outside the gene matches. Germline values: CDR1 SGHAT, CDR2 FQNNGV. The CDR3 is 16 residues long. In nucleotides, the CDR3 is TGTGCCAGCAGCCCCGACAGGGTGACTACATTCTACGAGCAGTTCTTC. Its translation: CASSPDRVTTFYEQFF.

V and J are TRBV20-1 and TRBJ1-4; no reliable D call. V was clipped by 5 bases and J by 0 bases, with 7 bases between them. There are 13 residues in the CDR3. Germline V gene lookup returns CDR1 DFQATT and CDR2 SNEGSKA (reference sequence). CDR3 sequence reads: CSALGTTNEKLFF. CDR3 DNA sequence: TGCAGTGCTTTGGGAACAACTAATGAAAAACTGTTTTTT.

The chain is built from TRBV6-5 and TRBJ1-6; TRBD1 matches at 8 bases. Germline V lookup: CDR1 MNHEY, CDR2 SVGAGI. The CDR3 covers 15 residues. Trimming cost V 2 bases and J 10 bases; bases outside gene matches: 7. The CDR3 protein is CASSYLQGAGSPLHF. CDR3 bases: TGTGCCAGCAGTTACCTTCAGGGGGCAGGCTCACCCCTCCACTTT.

This clonotype was counted at least ten times. One junction end disagrees with the germline gene, perhaps due to a read error. The V call is TRBV11-2, the J call TRBJ2-3; D is ambiguous. The germline V gene has CDR1 SGHAT and CDR2 FQNNGV. There are 12 residues in the CDR3. This chain's CDR3 is CASSLDTDTQYF. The CDR3 nucleotides are TGTGCCAGCAGCCTAGACACAGATACGCAGTATTTT.

This rearrangement joins TRBV6-5 to TRBJ2-1; 8 bases fit TRBD2. The germline CDR1 and CDR2 sequences are MNHEY and SVGAGI. J was trimmed by 0 bases and V by 2 bases; bases with no gene match: 0. This CDR3 spans 15 amino acids. For the CDR3, the DNA is TGTGCCAGCAGTTACGCGGGGGGCTCCTACAATGAGCAGTTCTTC. This codes for CASSYAGGSYNEQFF.

This chain uses TRBV19 with TRBJ1-3, with a weak D call TRBD1 (6 bases). The ends were cut back, 8 bases at V and 5 bases at J, with 19 bases in the middle. The CDR3 spans 15 residues. Germline loops: CDR1 LNHDA, CDR2 SQIVND (reference sequence). The chain's CDR3 is CASWAGQTGRNTIYF. The CDR3, as DNA: TGTGCCAGTTGGGCGGGACAAACAGGCAGAAACACCATATATTTT.

The chain carries TRBV5-1 and TRBJ2-1; D is unclear. This CDR3 is built from 16 residues. Germline V gene data show CDR1 as SGHRS and CDR2 as YFSETQ. Trimming took 7 bases from V and 0 from J, leaving 17 bases between them. CDR3 residues: CASGYADASSYNEQFF. The CDR3 DNA is TGCGCCAGCGGTTATGCCGACGCGAGCTCCTACAATGAGCAGTTCTTC.

This clonotype was detected only a few times. V gene TRBV20-1 combines with J gene TRBJ2-1, with D perhaps matching TRBD2 (5 bases). Germline V gene sequence: CDR1 DFQATT, CDR2 SNEGSKA (reference sequence). Trimming cost V 1 base and J 5 bases, with 12 bases left between them. The CDR3 is made up of 14 amino acids. CDR3 protein: CSARAPGTDNEQFF. As DNA, the CDR3 is TGCAGTGCTAGAGCTCCGGGAACCGACAATGAGCAGTTCTTC.

As for this clonotype: Since a much larger clone is just one base distant, this may be a read error. This chain links TRBV14 with TRBJ2-7; D is undetermined. CDR1 SGHDN and CDR2 FVKESK come from the germline V gene. Trimming removed 4 bases at V and 4 bases at J, with 5 bases between. This CDR3 contains 11 residues. In DNA form, the CDR3 reads TGTGCCAGCAGCCTGTGTTACGAGCAGTACTTC. Translating gives CASSLCYEQYF.

In this sample, this clonotype turned up a few times. This chain links TRBV20-1 with TRBJ2-5; D gene ambiguous. V gave up 3 bases and J gave up 2 bases, with 10 bases separating them. The germline V gene encodes CDR1 DFQATT and CDR2 SNEGSKA (reference sequence). The CDR3 runs to 13 residues. DNA for the CDR3: TGCAGTGCTAGCTGGACCCCGCAAGAGACCCAGTACTTC. It codes for CSASWTPQETQYF.

V is TRBV7-6 and J is TRBJ1-5; 8 nucleotides align to TRBD1. The V gene end was trimmed by 5 bases and the J gene end by 3 bases; junction bases not matched to a gene: 6. The germline gives CDR1 SGHVS, CDR2 FNYEAQ. The CDR3 is 15 amino acids. The CDR3 region has the DNA TGTGCCAGCAGCCGCGGGACAGGCTACAATCAGCCCCAGCATTTT. This translates into CASSRGTGYNQPQHF.

This sequence joins TRBV25-1 and TRBJ1-4, with TRBD1 as a possible D gene (6 bases). Looked up from germline, CDR1 is MGHDK and CDR2 is SYGVNS. This CDR3 region has 13 residues. V lost 7 bases and J lost 8, with 14 bases in between. This CDR3 is CASTAQGGEKLFF. DNA for the CDR3: TGTGCCAGCACAGCACAGGGAGGCGAAAAACTGTTTTTT.

V and J are TRBV5-1 and TRBJ2-2, with no clear D. CDR1 and CDR2 from the germline V gene are SGHRS and YFSETQ. V dropped 3 bases and J dropped 6 bases, with 12 bases sitting between them. The CDR3 totals 14 residues. The DNA of the CDR3 is TGCGCCAGCAGCTACGATGACCGGCCCGGGGAGCTGTTTTTT. It specifies CASSYDDRPGELFF.

This clonotype came up a few times. The chain joins TRBV5-4 to TRBJ2-1; 12 nucleotides align to TRBD2. Germline CDR1 reads SGHNT; CDR2 reads YYREEE (reference sequence). This CDR3 is built from 12 residues. Trimming at V came to 3 bases and at J to 14 bases, leaving 3 bases not matched to a gene. The CDR3 loop is CASSSGLAGEFF. The CDR3 bases are TGTGCCAGCAGCTCGGGACTAGCGGGTGAGTTCTTC.

There are a few counts of this clonotype. This sequence joins TRBV7-3 and TRBJ1-1, with TRBD1 matching over 9 bases. The CDR3 consists of 15 residues. V lost 5 bases and J lost 0; bases outside the gene matches: 4. Looked up from germline, CDR1 is SGHTA and CDR2 is FQGTGA. The CDR3 sequence is CASSKTGGLNTEAFF. The CDR3 DNA reads TGTGCCAGCAGCAAGACAGGGGGTCTGAACACTGAAGCTTTCTTT.

The chain links TRBV5-5 to TRBJ1-2; D may be TRBD1 (5 bases). CDR3 size: 15 residues. Trimming took 0 bases from V and 3 from J, leaving 12 bases between them. From germline, CDR1 is SGHKS and CDR2 YYEKEE (reference sequence). CDR3 in DNA: TGTGCCAGCAGCTTGGCCCCAGGGCCGTACTATGGCTACACCTTC. Its translation: CASSLAPGPYYGYTF.

There are a few counts of this clonotype. This rearrangement joins TRBV3-1 to TRBJ2-7; the D gene is possibly TRBD2 (6 bases). CDR1 LGHDT and CDR2 YNNKEL come from the germline V gene (reference sequence). The CDR3 has 16 residues. With 2 bases removed from V and 1 base from J, the gap between germline ends came to 15 bases. The CDR3 here is CASSQYGAGRSYEQYF. CDR3 in DNA: TGTGCCAGCAGCCAATACGGAGCGGGTCGATCCTACGAGCAGTACTTC.